This T cell receptor (beta chain) was identified during a study of technical replicates of blood from a handful of donors. Produced via immunoSEQ multiplex PCR; TCRdb's table is partial and in-frame only. The profile shows approximately 15,000 clones, more than 70% of them singletons. The CDR3 is made up of 14 amino acids. The J segment lost 8 bases and the V segment lost 2 bases, leaving 4 bases of the junction unmatched. The germline gives CDR1 SQVTM, CDR2 ANQGSEA. The chain carries TRBV29-1 and TRBJ2-4; 12 positions agree with TRBD2. The TCR comes from a human donor in good health. Sequenced material: PBMCs. CDR3 loop: CSVELAGGRDIQYF. The CDR3 DNA reads as TGCAGCGTTGAACTAGCGGGAGGGCGGGACATTCAGTACTTC.